This T cell receptor beta chain was sequenced in a study of identical twins. TCRdb independently ran MiXCR on the 5' RACE reads; one entry per CDR3 protein. The sample shows fewer than 900,000 distinct CDR3 sequences, approximately 21% of them seen only once. V dropped 5 bases and J dropped 4; count of bases not matched to a gene: 12. CDR3 length: 15 residues. Germline lookup yields CDR1 DFQATT and CDR2 SNEGSKA (reference sequence). This clonotype occurred a few times. The target antigen is unknown. Study results and limitations: Out-of-frame alpha sequences shared by twins showed excess low generation probability.

This same sample was also part of a study on T cells expressing NK-cell markers.

Source material: PBMCs. The V and J genes are TRBV20-1 and TRBJ1-2, with 8 nucleotides matching TRBD1. The TCR comes from a woman aged 18-30 years in good health. CDR3 sequence (DNA): TGCAGTGCTCAACACCCCCAGGGGGCGGCCTATGGCTACACCTTC. As protein: CSAQHPQGAAYGYTF.